The 31 T cell receptor beta chains below come from one sample, sequenced in a study of blood T cells in healthy people across ages. A sample-barcoded 5' primer and a J-beta primer mix were used in a second PCR of about 6 to 12 cycles. TCRdb reanalysed the 5' RACE reads using MiXCR and keeps one entry per CDR3 protein. The data show around 580,000 distinct CDR3 sequences, around 48% seen once. Source material: blood. The receptors were gathered from a man older than 75 in good health.

The V call is TRBV20-1, the J call TRBJ2-1; D remains unclear. The J call may be in error: the DNA end matches TRBJ2-7 better. In germline, CDR1 is DFQATT, CDR2 SNEGSKA (reference sequence). CDR3 length equals 11 residues. Here the CDR3 reads CRLGSYNEQYF. The CDR3 DNA is TGCAGGCTCGGCTCCTACAATGAGCAGTACTTC.

Here the CDR3 reads CATSRDRDTQYF. The CDR3 coding sequence is TGTGCCACCAGCAGAGATAGAGATACGCAGTATTTT. The rearrangement uses TRBV15 and TRBJ2-3; D ambiguous. V shed 0 bases and J shed 5 bases, with 3 bases lying between them. CDR1 is LNHNV, CDR2 YYDKDF, per germline (reference sequence). CDR3 length equals 12 residues.

The CDR3 loop reads CASSDPGQQLYGYTF. The CDR3 DNA reads TGCGCCAGCAGCGATCCGGGACAGCAACTTTATGGCTACACCTTC. The chain is built from TRBV5-1 and TRBJ1-2, with 7 bases identical to TRBD1. This CDR3 spans 15 amino acids. With 4 bases clipped from V and 5 bases from J, the junction kept 11 bases outside the gene matches. Per the germline V gene, CDR1 is SGHRS and CDR2 is YFSETQ.

Written as DNA, the CDR3 is TGCAGTGCTAGAGATCGGGGGCTAGCGGGAATCAATGAGCAGTTCTTC. Protein sequence: CSARDRGLAGINEQFF. The V and J genes are TRBV20-1 and TRBJ2-1; TRBD2 aligns across 9 bases. The CDR3 covers 16 residues. V gave up 0 bases and J gave up 6 bases; unmatched junction bases: 9. CDR1 and CDR2 from the germline V gene are DFQATT and SNEGSKA (reference sequence).

The V and J genes are TRBV28 and TRBJ2-4; D unresolved. Near its end, the DNA agrees better with TRBJ2-7, so the J call may be wrong. From germline, CDR1 is MDHEN and CDR2 SYDVKM. This CDR3 spans 13 amino acids. CDR3 loop: CASRPPILYEQYF. The CDR3 coding sequence is TGTGCCAGCCGCCCCCCGATCCTATACGAGCAGTACTTC.

This clonotype is a singleton in its sample. V usage is TRBV10-3 and J usage is TRBJ1-2; TRBD1 is a possible D gene (6 bases). The CDR3 contains 13 residues. The germline gives CDR1 ENHRY, CDR2 SYGVKD. Trimming removed 6 bases from V and 4 bases from J, with 12 bases in between. As DNA, the CDR3 is TGTGCCATCAGCCCAGGACAGCCCTATGGCTACACCTTC. This encodes CAISPGQPYGYTF.

This clonotype was observed a single time. The V gene is TRBV9, the J gene TRBJ1-1; the D is unclear. Germline loops: CDR1 SGDLS, CDR2 YYNGEE. Trimming pared 0 bases from V and 4 bases from J, leaving 13 bases between. The CDR3 length is 15 residues. DNA of the CDR3: TGTGCCAGCAGCGTAGATGGAAGGTCGTCCACTGAAGCTTTCTTT. This gives the protein CASSVDGRSSTEAFF.

The rearrangement uses TRBV7-9 and TRBJ2-1; 7 bases agree with TRBD2. The CDR3 length is 12 residues. Losses at the gene ends were 1 base for V and 15 bases for J; bases not matched to a gene: 6. CDR1 and CDR2 from the germline V gene are SEHNR and FQNEAQ (reference sequence). This chain's CDR3 is CASSLGEGWLFF. CDR3 nucleotide sequence: TGTGCCAGCAGCTTAGGGGAGGGATGGCTGTTCTTC. Full variable domain (remainder filled in from reference TRBV7-9 and TRBJ2-1): DTGVSQNPRHKITKRGQNVTFRCDPISEHNRLYWYRQTLGQGPEFLTYFQNEAQLEKSRLLSDRFSAERPKGSFSTLEIQRTEQGDSAMYLCASSLGEGWLFFGPGTRLTVL.

The chain has TRBV13 and TRBJ2-1, with D perhaps TRBD1 (6 bases). CDR3 length: 13 residues. V was pared by 5 bases and J by 12 bases, with 17 bases between. Germline V gene data show CDR1 as PRHDT and CDR2 as FYEKMQ (reference sequence). The CDR3 reads CASSVNRAGVQFF. The DNA for the CDR3 is TGTGCCAGCAGCGTTAACAGGGCCGGGGTGCAGTTCTTC.

CDR3: CASSLWLAGGQASSYEQYF. CDR3 nucleotide sequence: TGTGCCAGCAGTTTATGGCTAGCGGGAGGGCAAGCCAGCTCCTACGAGCAGTACTTC. This chain joins TRBV28 and TRBJ2-7; 12 bases fit TRBD2. The ends lost 0 bases at V and 0 bases at J; junction bases unmatched: 9. Germline CDR1 reads MDHEN; CDR2 reads SYDVKM. The CDR3 loop spans 19 amino acids.

This clonotype was detected a few times. This sequence joins TRBV2 and TRBJ2-3; tentatively, D is TRBD1 (6 bases). CDR1 and CDR2 from the germline V gene are SNHLY and FYNNEI. The ends were cut back, 6 bases at V and 1 base at J, with 11 bases in the middle. The CDR3 is 14 amino acids. DNA for the CDR3: TGTGCCAGCAGCCACAGGGCCGGCACAGATACGCAGTATTTT. This codes for CASSHRAGTDTQYF. The full variable domain, in which reference TRBV2 and TRBJ2-3 provide the parts outside the CDR3, is EPEVTQTPSHQVTQMGQEVILRCVPISNHLYFYWYRQILGQKVEFLVSFYNNEISEKSEIFDDQFSVERPDGSNFTLKIRSTKLEDSAMYFCASSHRAGTDTQYFGPGTRLTVL.

The chain carries TRBV6-6 and TRBJ2-7, with a weak D call TRBD2 (5 bases). The CDR3 extends over 11 amino acids. Germline V gene lookup returns CDR1 MNHNY and CDR2 SVGAGI (reference sequence). Trimming stripped 2 bases from V and 10 bases from J, with 9 bases between. CDR3 residues: CASSYGSDQYF. In DNA form, the CDR3 reads TGTGCCAGCAGTTACGGGAGCGATCAGTACTTC.

This chain connects TRBV4-3 to TRBJ2-1, with D perhaps TRBD1 (5 bases). The CDR3 spans 16 residues. The V gene lost 0 bases and the J gene lost 7 bases, with 16 bases spanning the gap. Germline CDR1 and CDR2: LGHNA and YSLEER. The CDR3: CASSQDFAQGRNEQFF. In DNA, the CDR3 is TGCGCCAGCAGCCAAGATTTTGCCCAGGGTAGGAATGAGCAGTTCTTC.

The chain has TRBV6-6 and TRBJ2-5; the match to TRBD1 covers 7 bases. The CDR3 runs 14 residues. Germline CDR1 is MNHNY and CDR2 is SVGAGI (reference sequence). The V gene end was trimmed by 6 bases and the J gene end by 13 bases; junction bases not matched to a gene: 17. The CDR3 region is CASSLLLGQGERYF. Written as DNA, the CDR3 is TGTGCCAGCAGCCTCTTACTGGGGCAGGGGGAGCGGTACTTC.

The V and J genes are TRBV18 and TRBJ2-7; the D gene could be TRBD1 or TRBD2 (5 bases each). The better agreement between TRBJ2-5 and the DNA end casts doubt on the J call. The CDR3 is made up of 15 amino acids. Germline V CDR1 and CDR2: KGHSH, LQKENI. In DNA form, the CDR3 reads TGTGCCAGCTCGTGGGGTGTAGGGGACGGAGAGACCCAGTACTTC. Translated: CASSWGVGDGETQYF.

This chain joins TRBV20-1 and TRBJ1-6; D possibly corresponds to TRBD1 (5 bases). V dropped 5 bases and J dropped 8 bases, with 10 bases sitting between them. The CDR3 contains 12 residues. Per the germline V gene, CDR1 is DFQATT and CDR2 is SNEGSKA (reference sequence). CDR3 nucleotide sequence: TGCAGTGCTCGACAGACAGATTCACCCCTCCACTTT. Amino acid sequence: CSARQTDSPLHF.

The sample holds a few counts of this clonotype. This chain joins TRBV20-1 and TRBJ2-7, with 9 bases lining up with TRBD1. The CDR3 is 14 amino acids. Germline CDR1 and CDR2: DFQATT and SNEGSKA (reference sequence). With V trimmed by 5 bases and J by 6 bases, 11 bases remained unmatched. The CDR3 loop reads CSALPEQGAGEQYF. For the CDR3, the DNA is TGCAGTGCTTTGCCCGAACAGGGGGCGGGCGAGCAGTACTTC.

This chain links TRBV6-2 or TRBV6-3 with TRBJ2-5; TRBD2 agrees at 13 bases. The CDR3 totals 15 residues. J was trimmed by 11 bases and V by 6 bases; bases with no gene match: 12. In germline, CDR1 is MNHEY, CDR2 SVGEGT. This CDR3 is CASRLAGGPTNEQYF. The CDR3 coding sequence is TGTGCCAGCAGACTAGCGGGAGGGCCTACCAATGAGCAGTACTTC.

The chain has TRBV24-1 and TRBJ1-1; 10 nucleotides line up with TRBD1. J gave up 3 bases and V 4 bases, and 4 bases lay outside the gene matches. The CDR3 is made up of 15 amino acids. CDR1 and CDR2 (germline): KGHDR, SFDVKD. Here the CDR3 DNA reads TGTGCCACCAGTGACCCTGGGACAGGGGACACTGAAGCTTTCTTT. Translating it yields CATSDPGTGDTEAFF.

V gene TRBV5-1 combines with J gene TRBJ2-6; no firm D call. The germline V gene has CDR1 SGHRS and CDR2 YFSETQ. The V end lost 0 bases, the J end lost 1 base, and 14 bases lay between the germline ends. The CDR3 contains 18 residues. CDR3 DNA: TGCGCCAGCAGCTTGGGGTCCAGTCTCCCATCTGGGGCCAACGTCCTGACTTTC. Translating it yields CASSLGSSLPSGANVLTF.

The CDR3 nucleotides are TGTGCCAGCAGCAAATTCCTGGGACAGGGATCCGGCGGGGAGCTGTTTTTT. It codes for CASSKFLGQGSGGELFF. V gene TRBV6-6 combines with J gene TRBJ2-2; 9 positions agree with TRBD1. From germline, CDR1 is MNHNY and CDR2 SVGAGI (reference sequence). V lost 6 bases to trimming and J lost 7 bases; unmatched junction nucleotides: 15. The CDR3 loop spans 17 amino acids.

The chain is built from TRBV29-1 and TRBJ1-1, with TRBD1 matching over 10 bases. From germline, CDR1 is SQVTM and CDR2 ANQGSEA. With 7 bases clipped from V and 4 bases from J, the junction kept 3 bases outside the gene matches. The CDR3 contains 12 residues. The DNA of the CDR3 is TGCAGCGGCGGGACAGGGGTCACTGAAGCTTTCTTT. Protein sequence: CSGGTGVTEAFF.

V gene TRBV7-2 combines with J gene TRBJ2-7, with 8 bases aligning to TRBD1. Germline loops: CDR1 SGHTA, CDR2 FQGNSA. Trimming took 5 bases from V and 3 from J; bases not matched to a gene: 9. The CDR3 sequence is 15 residues long. The CDR3 DNA reads as TGTGCCAGCAGCAAGGCCACAGGGGGATTCTACGAGCAGTACTTC. Residues: CASSKATGGFYEQYF.

Only a few counts were recorded for this clonotype. The rearrangement joins TRBV5-1 to TRBJ1-2, with D tentatively TRBD1 (5 bases). Germline V lookup: CDR1 SGHRS, CDR2 YFSETQ. This CDR3 is built from 15 residues. The V gene lost 1 base and the J gene lost 5 bases, with 15 bases spanning the gap. In nucleotides, the CDR3 is TGCGCCAGCAGCTTGACCACAGGAGGGGTTTATGGCTACACCTTC. Translated, it gives CASSLTTGGVYGYTF. Using reference TRBV5-1 and TRBJ1-2 for the parts outside the CDR3, the full variable domain is KAGVTQTPRYLIKTRGQQVTLSCSPISGHRSVSWYQQTPGQGLQFLFEYFSETQRNKGNFPGRFSGRQFSNSRSEMNVSTLELGDSALYLCASSLTTGGVYGYTFGSGTRLTVV.

A note on this clonotype: This clone may be a read error of a much larger clone one base away. The chain recombines TRBV6-5 with TRBJ2-1, with TRBD2 matching over 12 bases. CDR3 size: 16 residues. Germline trimming cut 8 bases from V and 10 bases from J; bases unmatched to any gene: 15. Germline V gene sequence: CDR1 MNHEY, CDR2 SVGAGI. The DNA for the CDR3 is TGTGCCAGCGGACCCTTTTGGAGACTAGCGGGAGAGGAGCAGTTCTTC. Translation gives CASGPFWRLAGEEQFF.

V and J are TRBV29-1 and TRBJ2-5, with 8 bases aligning to TRBD2. The CDR3 has 12 residues. Germline assignment: CDR1 SQVTM and CDR2 ANQGSEA. CDR3 DNA: TGCGGCGGTACCGGGACTAGGAGGGAGCAGTACTTC. It encodes CGGTGTRREQYF.

The rearrangement joins TRBV7-2 to TRBJ1-2; TRBD1 might be the D (6 bases). This CDR3 spans 13 amino acids. Looked up from germline, CDR1 is SGHTA and CDR2 is FQGNSA. V was clipped by 5 bases and J by 5 bases, with 12 bases between them. This CDR3 reads CASSPRGVYGYTF. CDR3 bases: TGTGCCAGCAGCCCGAGGGGGGTATATGGCTACACCTTC.

The rearrangement links TRBV5-1 to TRBJ2-6, with D possibly called TRBD1 or TRBD2 (5 bases each). Per the germline V gene, CDR1 is SGHRS and CDR2 is YFSETQ. The CDR3 contains 16 residues. The V end was cut by 6 bases, the J end by 0 bases, with 13 bases between. CDR3 coding DNA: TGCGCCAGCACCAAAACCGGGACCTCTGGGGCCAACGTCCTGACTTTC. Amino acid sequence: CASTKTGTSGANVLTF.

The table lists this clonotype with a few counts. J is TRBJ1-6 and V is TRBV4-3; a weak D match, TRBD1 (6 bases). Germline CDR1 is LGHNA and CDR2 is YSLEER. This CDR3 is 19 amino acids long. Trimming took 1 base from V and 6 from J, leaving 22 bases between them. The CDR3 spells CASSQAPNTGTRLNSPLHF. The CDR3 DNA is TGCGCCAGCAGCCAAGCCCCGAACACAGGGACCAGGCTTAATTCACCCCTCCACTTT.

V usage is TRBV7-9 and J usage is TRBJ1-2; 7 bases are shared with TRBD1. Looked up from germline, CDR1 is SEHNR and CDR2 is FQNEAQ (reference sequence). The CDR3 runs to 13 residues. With V trimmed by 5 bases and J by 8 bases, 8 bases remained unmatched. CDR3 protein: CASSPLQGQGYTF. For the CDR3, the DNA is TGTGCCAGCAGCCCGCTACAGGGGCAGGGCTACACCTTC.

This chain uses TRBV7-8 with TRBJ2-5; D ambiguous. The V gene's germline CDR1 is SGHVS and CDR2 FQNEAQ. V shed 4 bases and J shed 4 bases, with 10 bases lying between them. CDR3 size: 13 residues. The CDR3 DNA sequence: TGTGCCAGCAGCTCTCGGCAAGTAGAGACCCAGTACTTC. Translation: CASSSRQVETQYF.